The 20 T cell receptor beta chains below all came from one sample that was sequenced in a study of blood T cell repertoires in COVID-19. Sequencing was performed with immunoSEQ multiplex PCR; in TCRdb, only in-frame clones are kept and a portion is missing. This table holds 330,000 or so clones, 87% found once. The sample taken for sequencing was peripheral blood. Source of these receptors: a man aged 25 to 45 with COVID-19, enrolled during active disease.

V gene TRBV7-9 combines with J gene TRBJ2-4; tentatively, D is TRBD1 (8 bases). Germline V gives CDR1 SEHNR, CDR2 FQNEAQ (reference sequence). CDR3 length equals 16 residues. Between the trimmed V and J ends, which lost 5 bases and 9 bases, there was a span of 23 bases. CDR3 sequence reads: CASSRQPTGGGAIQYF. The CDR3 DNA follows: TGTGCCAGCAGCCGTCAACCTACAGGGGGAGGGGCCATTCAGTACTTC.

This clone was seen repeatedly, ten times or more. The rearrangement uses TRBV4-3 and TRBJ1-1; D gene uncertain. Germline lookup yields CDR1 LGHNA and CDR2 YSLEER. The germline V and J ends were trimmed by 0 bases and 4 bases, with 18 bases remaining between them. The CDR3 is made up of 17 amino acids. The DNA of the CDR3 is TGCGCCAGCAGCCAAGATTATACGGGTCAGACCTTCACTGAAGCTTTCTTT. It encodes CASSQDYTGQTFTEAFF.

This chain links TRBV6-2 or TRBV6-3 with TRBJ1-2, with D unclear. Trimming took off 2 bases at V and 8 bases at J, with 12 bases between the two ends. The germline gives CDR1 MNHEY, CDR2 SVGEGT. The CDR3 consists of 13 residues. CDR3 nucleotide sequence: TGTGCCAGCAGTTACATTGAGACTGAGGGCTACACCTTC. This codes for CASSYIETEGYTF.

The chain joins TRBV19 to TRBJ2-1; 16 nucleotides align to TRBD2. The CDR3 is 17 residues long. The germline gives CDR1 LNHDA, CDR2 SQIVND (reference sequence). V lost 5 bases to trimming and J lost 8 bases; unmatched junction nucleotides: 9. CDR3: CASSPRGGTSGRDEQFF. The CDR3 DNA reads TGTGCCAGTAGTCCCCGAGGGGGGACTAGCGGGAGGGATGAGCAGTTCTTC.

The chain is built from TRBV12-5 and TRBJ1-2; TRBD1 might be the D (6 bases). The CDR3 covers 14 residues. The germline V and J ends were trimmed by 4 bases and 4 bases, with 13 bases remaining between them. Per the germline V gene, CDR1 is LGHNT and CDR2 is FRNRAP. In DNA form, the CDR3 reads TGTGCTAGTGGTTCCCAGGGGTCCGGCTATGGCTACACCTTC. It codes for CASGSQGSGYGYTF.

The rearrangement uses TRBV3-1 (or the pseudogene TRBV3-2) and TRBJ1-6, with TRBD1 identical over 7 bases. Germline values: CDR1 LGHDT, CDR2 YNNKEL (reference sequence). The CDR3 covers 17 residues. Germline trimming cut 1 base from V and 0 bases from J; bases unmatched to any gene: 3. The CDR3 DNA sequence: TGTGCCAGCAGCCAAGCGACAGGGAGCTCCTATAATTCACCCCTCCACTTT. Translation gives CASSQATGSSYNSPLHF.

The chain combines TRBV24-1 with TRBJ1-1; D remains unclear. The germline V gene has CDR1 KGHDR and CDR2 SFDVKD. The CDR3 has 11 amino acids. V gave up 1 base and J gave up 7 bases, with 3 bases separating them. CDR3 nucleotides: TGTGCCACCAGTGATTTTCGTGAAGCTTTCTTT. It specifies CATSDFREAFF.

This clone was counted between two and nine times. The CDR3 sequence: CASSPQGPGTQYF. CDR3 nucleotides: TGTGCCAGCAGCCCACAGGGCCCGGGGACCCAGTACTTC. V is TRBV12-3 or TRBV12-4 and J is TRBJ2-5; the D gene is possibly TRBD1 (6 bases). Trimming took off 6 bases at V and 7 bases at J, with 15 bases between the two ends. The CDR3 is 13 residues long.

This sequence joins TRBV7-3 and TRBJ2-1, with D possibly TRBD2 on 7 matching bases. Trimming stripped 2 bases from V and 8 bases from J, with 19 bases between. CDR3 length: 16 amino acids. Germline CDR1 reads SGHTA; CDR2 reads FQGTGA. The CDR3 reads CASSLRRGAPLDEQFF. The CDR3 DNA reads as TGTGCCAGCAGCTTACGCCGGGGGGCCCCTTTGGATGAGCAGTTCTTC.

The genes are TRBV7-2 and TRBJ2-1, with TRBD1 identical over 7 bases. J was trimmed by 3 bases and V by 5 bases; bases with no gene match: 13. CDR1 and CDR2 from the germline V gene are SGHTA and FQGNSA. The CDR3 runs to 17 residues. CDR3 sequence: CASSPIRTGYNYNEQFF. The CDR3 coding sequence is TGTGCCAGCAGCCCTATCAGGACAGGCTACAACTACAATGAGCAGTTCTTC.

CDR3 nucleotide sequence: TGTGCCAGCAGTGAAGAGGGCGGGAGTTTAAATGAGCAGTTCTTC. Residues: CASSEEGGSLNEQFF. This rearrangement joins TRBV6-1 to TRBJ2-1; TRBD2 aligns across 7 bases. Germline V gives CDR1 MNHNS, CDR2 SASEGT. The CDR3 consists of 15 residues. Trimming removed 1 base from V and 7 bases from J; junction bases left unmatched: 7.

Details on this clone: The sample holds other DNA sequences that translate to the same CDR3. This chain joins TRBV24-1 and TRBJ2-1; D might be TRBD1 (6 bases). Between the trimmed V and J ends, which lost 2 bases and 0 bases, there was a span of 10 bases. The CDR3 loop spans 16 amino acids. Germline values: CDR1 KGHDR, CDR2 SFDVKD. The CDR3 region is CATSDSTGSSYNEQFF. CDR3 DNA: TGTGCCACCAGTGATTCAACAGGGAGCTCCTACAATGAGCAGTTCTTC.

CDR3 nucleotides: TGTGCCAGCAGCCGAGGGACTAGCGGATCAGATACGCAGTATTTT. The encoded protein is CASSRGTSGSDTQYF. This chain uses TRBV6-2 or TRBV6-3 with TRBJ2-3; 11 bases map to TRBD2. Germline V lookup: CDR1 MNHEY, CDR2 SVGEGT. With V trimmed by 6 bases and J by 4 bases, 6 bases remained unmatched. This CDR3 is 15 amino acids long.

The genes are TRBV7-2 and TRBJ2-5; D is possibly TRBD1 (6 bases). The germline V gene has CDR1 SGHTA and CDR2 FQGNSA. V lost 1 base and J 1 base, leaving 16 bases between the germline ends. This CDR3 is 17 amino acids long. The CDR3 region has the DNA TGTGCCAGCAGCTTAGGGACCAACAGGGTACCCCAAGAGACCCAGTACTTC. Amino acid sequence: CASSLGTNRVPQETQYF.

This rearrangement joins TRBV9 to TRBJ1-2; TRBD1 aligns across 11 bases. After removal of 4 bases from V and 6 bases from J, the junction contained 11 bases not matched to a gene. The CDR3 has 16 amino acids. CDR1 is SGDLS, CDR2 YYNGEE, per germline. The DNA of the CDR3 is TGTGCCAGCAGCCCAGCAGTAGGACAGGGGGCTAATGGCTACACCTTC. It translates to CASSPAVGQGANGYTF.

The rearrangement joins TRBV6-1 to TRBJ1-4; no firm D call. V lost 1 base and J 1 base, leaving 4 bases between the germline ends. CDR3 length: 14 amino acids. Per the germline V gene, CDR1 is MNHNS and CDR2 is SASEGT. CDR3 in amino acids: CASSEGGTNEKLFF. CDR3 DNA: TGTGCCAGCAGTGAAGGAGGAACTAATGAAAAACTGTTTTTT.

The CDR3: CASSTHTGTSGGGQETQYF. The CDR3 bases are TGTGCCAGCAGCACTCACACCGGGACTAGCGGGGGAGGCCAAGAGACCCAGTACTTC. J is TRBJ2-5 and V is TRBV9; 14 bases are shared with TRBD2. The CDR3 loop spans 19 amino acids. Germline loops: CDR1 SGDLS, CDR2 YYNGEE. V was clipped by 4 bases and J by 1 base; unmatched bases: 12.

This chain joins TRBV15 and TRBJ1-6, with 9 bases fitting TRBD1. Germline V CDR1 and CDR2: LNHNV, YYDKDF (reference sequence). The CDR3 is 14 amino acids. V was pared by 1 base and J by 9 bases, with 1 base of the junction left unmatched. As DNA, the CDR3 is TGTGCCACCAGCAGAGGACAGGGGGGTTCACCCCTCCACTTT. This encodes CATSRGQGGSPLHF. The full variable domain, with the rest looked up from reference TRBV15 and TRBJ1-6, is DAMVIQNPRYQVTQFGKPVTLSCSQTLNHNVMYWYQQKSSQAPKLLFHYYDKDFNNEADTPDNFQSRRPNTSFCFLDIRSPGLGDTAMYLCATSRGQGGSPLHFGNGTRLTVT.

This sequence joins TRBV30 and TRBJ1-6; D is ambiguous. CDR1 and CDR2 from the germline V gene are GTSNPN and SVGIG (reference sequence). This CDR3 is built from 16 residues. V was shortened by 0 bases and J by 4 bases, with 13 bases between the two germline ends. CDR3 sequence (DNA): TGTGCCTGGAGTGTACGGAGAACTGTATATAATTCACCCCTCCACTTT. It encodes CAWSVRRTVYNSPLHF.

The chain combines TRBV28 with TRBJ2-1; weak D call: TRBD1 (6 bases). CDR3 length equals 14 residues. Trimming took off 6 bases at V and 0 bases at J, with 9 bases between the two ends. CDR1 MDHEN and CDR2 SYDVKM come from the germline V gene. This CDR3 is CASSGTNSYNEQFF. The CDR3 nucleotides are TGTGCCAGCAGCGGGACAAACTCCTACAATGAGCAGTTCTTC.